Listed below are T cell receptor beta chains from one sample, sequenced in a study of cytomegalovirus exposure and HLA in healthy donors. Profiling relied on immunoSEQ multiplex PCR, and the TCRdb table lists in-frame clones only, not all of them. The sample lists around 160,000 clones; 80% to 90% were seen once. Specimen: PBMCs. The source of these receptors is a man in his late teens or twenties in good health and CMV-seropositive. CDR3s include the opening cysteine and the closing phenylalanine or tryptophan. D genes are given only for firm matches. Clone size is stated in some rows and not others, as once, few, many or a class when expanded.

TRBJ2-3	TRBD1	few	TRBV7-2	CASSRKGPGQGLGTDTQYF	TGTGCCAGCAGCCGGAAAGGGCCGGGACAGGGGTTGGGCACAGATACGCAGTATTTT
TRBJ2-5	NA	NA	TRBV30	CAWRQVVRETQYF	TGTGCCTGGAGACAGGTAGTCCGGGAGACCCAGTACTTC
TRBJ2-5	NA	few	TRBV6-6	CASSYSYLKETQYF	TGTGCCAGCAGTTATTCTTACTTGAAAGAGACCCAGTACTTC
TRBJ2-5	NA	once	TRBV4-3	CASSDQGLGKTQYF	TGCGCCAGCAGCGATCAGGGACTGGGGAAGACCCAGTACTTC
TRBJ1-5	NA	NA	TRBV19	CASSSSGYGDQPQHF	TGTGCCAGTAGCTCATCGGGGTATGGGGATCAGCCCCAGCATTTT
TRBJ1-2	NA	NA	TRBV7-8	CASSLGAGLANYGYTF	TGTGCCAGCAGCTTAGGGGCAGGCTTAGCTAACTATGGCTACACCTTC
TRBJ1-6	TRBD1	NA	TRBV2	CAKRVTGDSPLHF	TGTGCCAAAAGGGTGACAGGGGATTCACCCCTCCACTTT
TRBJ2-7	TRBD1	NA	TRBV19	CASSPGQGAYEQYF	TGTGCCAGTAGTCCAGGACAGGGGGCCTACGAGCAGTACTTC
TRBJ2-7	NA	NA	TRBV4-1	CASSPGNGYEQYF	TGCGCCAGCAGCCCCGGGAACGGCTACGAGCAGTACTTC
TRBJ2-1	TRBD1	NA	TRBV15	CATSRDLRNEGQGNEQFF	TGTGCCACCAGCAGAGATCTTCGGAACGAGGGACAGGGGAATGAGCAGTTCTTC
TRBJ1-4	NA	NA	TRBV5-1	CASSLAAIGATNEKLFF	TGCGCCAGCAGCTTGGCGGCCATAGGGGCGACTAATGAAAAACTGTTTTTT
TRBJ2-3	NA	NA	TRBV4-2	CASSQDGLTTDTQYF	TGTGCCAGCAGCCAAGATGGCCTTACCACAGATACGCAGTATTTT
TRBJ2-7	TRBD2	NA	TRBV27	CASSPGLAGVVEQYF	TGTGCCAGCAGCCCTGGACTAGCGGGGGTAGTAGAGCAGTACTTC
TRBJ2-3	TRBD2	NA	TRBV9	CASSVGPSGSGTDTQYF	TGTGCCAGCAGCGTGGGCCCAAGCGGGAGCGGCACAGATACGCAGTATTTT
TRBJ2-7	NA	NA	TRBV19	CASMRDSGGYEQYF	TGTGCCAGTATGCGGGACTCCGGGGGCTACGAGCAGTACTTC
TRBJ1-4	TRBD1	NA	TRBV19	CASSRTQGFNEKLFF	TGTGCCAGTAGTAGGACACAGGGGTTTAATGAAAAGCTGTTTTTT
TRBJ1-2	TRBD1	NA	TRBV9	CASSVEDRVDGYTF	TGTGCCAGCAGCGTAGAGGACAGGGTTGATGGCTACACCTTC
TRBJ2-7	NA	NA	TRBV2	CASRGDSYEQYF	TGTGCCAGCAGGGGAGATTCCTACGAGCAGTACTTC
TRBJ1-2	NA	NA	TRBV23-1	CASSQSRDSNHSLHNYGYTF	TGCGCCAGCAGTCAATCCCGGGACTCCAACCATTCGCTACATAACTATGGCTACACCTTC
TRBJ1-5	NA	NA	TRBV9	CASSVDSGDNQPQHF	TGTGCCAGCAGCGTAGATTCAGGGGACAATCAGCCCCAGCATTTT
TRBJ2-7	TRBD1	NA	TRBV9	CASSVTGGSYEQYF	TGTGCCAGCAGCGTAACAGGGGGGTCCTACGAGCAGTACTTC
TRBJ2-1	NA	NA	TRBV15	CATSRGWGGYTYNEQFF	TGTGCCACCAGCAGAGGGTGGGGGGGCTATACCTACAATGAGCAGTTCTTC
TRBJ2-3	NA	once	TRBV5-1	CASSLNIAQSTDTQYF	TGCGCCAGCAGCCTAAATATTGCACAGTCCACAGATACGCAGTATTTT
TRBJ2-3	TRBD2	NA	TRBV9	CASRGTSGTDTQYF	TGTGCCAGCAGAGGGACTAGCGGCACAGATACGCAGTATTTT
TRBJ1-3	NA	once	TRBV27	CASSSGTSGNTIYF	TGTGCCAGCAGTTCCGGGACAAGTGGAAACACCATATATTTT
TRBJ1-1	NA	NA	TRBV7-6	CASSFLTGEAFF	TGTGCCAGCAGCTTTTTGACAGGTGAAGCTTTCTTT
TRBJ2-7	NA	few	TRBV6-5	CASSYSRGGEQYF	TGTGCCAGCAGTTACTCGAGGGGGGGAGAGCAGTACTTC
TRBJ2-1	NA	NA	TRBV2	CASSDRVGSYNEQFF	TGTGCCAGCAGTGACAGGGTGGGATCCTACAATGAGCAGTTCTTC
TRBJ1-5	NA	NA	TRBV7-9	CSSSPSGGANQPQHF	TGTTCCAGCAGCCCCTCGGGGGGTGCCAATCAGCCCCAGCATTTT
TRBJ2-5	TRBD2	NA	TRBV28	CASSSGGGGETQYF	TGTGCCAGCAGCAGCGGGGGGGGCGGAGAGACCCAGTACTTC
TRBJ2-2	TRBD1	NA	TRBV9	CASSAWDSQNTGELFF	TGTGCCAGCAGCGCCTGGGACAGCCAGAACACCGGGGAGCTGTTTTTT
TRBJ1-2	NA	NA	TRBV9	CASSVEARVVFPGYTF	TGTGCCAGCAGCGTAGAAGCCCGAGTGGTTTTCCCCGGCTACACCTTC